This T cell receptor (beta chain) was profiled in a study of cytomegalovirus exposure and HLA in healthy donors. Germline CDR1 is SGHVS and CDR2 is FQNEAQ. CDR3 length: 13 residues. V was clipped by 6 bases and J by 3 bases; unmatched bases: 4. PCR involved 60 Vbeta and 13 Jbeta primers. The repertoire was sequenced with immunoSEQ multiplex PCR; TCRdb's copy has only in-frame clones and lacks some. The sample carries about 130,000 clones, about 66% recorded once. Sample: PBMCs. V usage is TRBV7-8 and J usage is TRBJ2-7, with 8 bases matching TRBD1. The sequence was obtained from a man aged 30 to 45 in good health and CMV-seropositive. The CDR3 DNA is TGTGCCAGCAGTTCGGACAGGGTCTACGAGCAGTACTTC. It translates to CASSSDRVYEQYF.